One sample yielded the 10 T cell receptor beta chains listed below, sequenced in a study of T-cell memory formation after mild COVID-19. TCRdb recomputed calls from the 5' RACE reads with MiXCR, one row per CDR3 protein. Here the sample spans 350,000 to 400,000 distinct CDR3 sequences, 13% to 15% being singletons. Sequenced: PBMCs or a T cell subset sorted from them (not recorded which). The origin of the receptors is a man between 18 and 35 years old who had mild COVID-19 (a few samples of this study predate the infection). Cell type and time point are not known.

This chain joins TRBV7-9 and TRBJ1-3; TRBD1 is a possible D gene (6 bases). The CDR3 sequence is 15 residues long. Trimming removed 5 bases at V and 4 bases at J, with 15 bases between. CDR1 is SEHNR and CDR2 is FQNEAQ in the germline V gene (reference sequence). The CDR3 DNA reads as TGTGCCAGCAGCCTCAGGGGTCTGTCCGGAAACACCATATATTTT. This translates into CASSLRGLSGNTIYF.

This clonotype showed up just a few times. CDR3 sequence: CASSFHGARDTIYF. CDR3 sequence (DNA): TGTGCCAGCAGTTTTCACGGGGCGAGAGACACCATATATTTT. The gene calls are TRBV12-3 or TRBV12-4 and TRBJ1-3; tentative D call: TRBD1 (5 bases). Trimming removed 3 bases at V and 8 bases at J, with 14 bases between. The CDR3 has 14 amino acids.

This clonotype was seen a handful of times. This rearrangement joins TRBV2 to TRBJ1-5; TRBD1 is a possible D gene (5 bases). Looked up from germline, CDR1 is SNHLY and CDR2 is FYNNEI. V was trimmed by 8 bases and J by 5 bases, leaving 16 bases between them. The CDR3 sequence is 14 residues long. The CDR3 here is CASRRGFEHQPQHF. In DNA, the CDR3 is TGTGCCAGCCGGCGGGGCTTTGAACATCAGCCCCAGCATTTT.

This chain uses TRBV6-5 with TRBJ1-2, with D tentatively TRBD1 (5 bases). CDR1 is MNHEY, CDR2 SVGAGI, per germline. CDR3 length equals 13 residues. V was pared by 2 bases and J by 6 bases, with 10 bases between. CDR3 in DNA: TGTGCCAGCAGTTACGAGCCCAGGGATGGCTACACCTTC. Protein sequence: CASSYEPRDGYTF.

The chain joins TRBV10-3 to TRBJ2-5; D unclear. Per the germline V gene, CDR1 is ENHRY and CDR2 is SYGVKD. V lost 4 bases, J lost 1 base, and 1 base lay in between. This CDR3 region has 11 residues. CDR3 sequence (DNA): TGTGCCATCAGTGCCCAAGAGACCCAGTACTTC. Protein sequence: CAISAQETQYF.

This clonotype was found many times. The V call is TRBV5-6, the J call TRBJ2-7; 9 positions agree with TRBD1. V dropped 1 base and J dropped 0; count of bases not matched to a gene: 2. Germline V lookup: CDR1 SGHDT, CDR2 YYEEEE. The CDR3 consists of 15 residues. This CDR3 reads CASSLNRGLSYEQYV. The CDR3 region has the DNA TGTGCCAGCAGCTTGAACAGGGGGCTCTCCTACGAGCAGTACGTC.

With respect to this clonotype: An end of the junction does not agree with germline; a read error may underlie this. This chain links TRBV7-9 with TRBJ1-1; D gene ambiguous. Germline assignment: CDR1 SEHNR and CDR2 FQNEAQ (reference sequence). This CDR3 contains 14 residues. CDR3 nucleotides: TGTGCCAGCAGCCTAGCCAATCCCAACACTGAAGCTTTCTTT. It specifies CASSLANPNTEAFF. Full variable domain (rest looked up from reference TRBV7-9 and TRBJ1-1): DTGVSQNPRHKITKRGQNVTFRCDPISEHNRLYWYRQTLGQGPEFLTYFQNEAQLEKSRLLSDRFSAERPKGSFSTLEIQRTEQGDSAMYLCASSLANPNTEAFFGQGTRLTVV.

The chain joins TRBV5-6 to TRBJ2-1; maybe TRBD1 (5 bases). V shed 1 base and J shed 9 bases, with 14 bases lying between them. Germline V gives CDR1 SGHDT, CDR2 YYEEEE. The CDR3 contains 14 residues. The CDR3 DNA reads TGTGCCAGCAGCTTGTGGGCAGGGATCACTGAGCAGTTCTTC. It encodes CASSLWAGITEQFF.

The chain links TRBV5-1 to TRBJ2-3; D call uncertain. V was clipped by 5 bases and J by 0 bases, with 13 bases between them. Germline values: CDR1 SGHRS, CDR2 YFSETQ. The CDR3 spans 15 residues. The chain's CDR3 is CASRTNAMSTDTQYF. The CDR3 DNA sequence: TGCGCCAGCAGAACTAACGCTATGAGCACAGATACGCAGTATTTT.

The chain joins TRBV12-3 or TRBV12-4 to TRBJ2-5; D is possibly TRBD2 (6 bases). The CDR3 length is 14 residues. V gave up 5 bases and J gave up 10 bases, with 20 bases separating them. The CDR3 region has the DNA TGTGCCAGCAGTCCTCGGGACTCCACTGCACGCCAGTACTTC. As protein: CASSPRDSTARQYF.